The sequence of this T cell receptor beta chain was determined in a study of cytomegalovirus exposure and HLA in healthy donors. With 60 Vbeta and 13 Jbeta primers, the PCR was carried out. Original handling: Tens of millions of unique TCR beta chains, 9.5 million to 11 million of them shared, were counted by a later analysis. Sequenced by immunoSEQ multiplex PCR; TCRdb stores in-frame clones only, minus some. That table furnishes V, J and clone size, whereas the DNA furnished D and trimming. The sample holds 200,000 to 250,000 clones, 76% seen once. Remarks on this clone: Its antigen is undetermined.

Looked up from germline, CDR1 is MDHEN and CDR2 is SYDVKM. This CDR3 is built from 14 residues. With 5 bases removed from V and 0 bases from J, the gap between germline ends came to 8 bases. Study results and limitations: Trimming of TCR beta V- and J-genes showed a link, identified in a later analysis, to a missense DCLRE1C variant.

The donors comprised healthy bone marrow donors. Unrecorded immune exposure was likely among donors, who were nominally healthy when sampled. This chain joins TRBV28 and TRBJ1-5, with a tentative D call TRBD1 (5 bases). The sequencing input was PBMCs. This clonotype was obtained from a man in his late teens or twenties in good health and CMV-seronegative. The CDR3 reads CASSRTRSNQPQHF. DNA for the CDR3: TGTGCCAGCAGTCGGACACGTAGCAATCAGCCCCAGCATTTT. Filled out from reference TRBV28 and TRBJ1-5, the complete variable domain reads DVKVTQSSRYLVKRTGEKVFLECVQDMDHENMFWYRQDPGLGLRLIYFSYDVKMKEKGDIPEGYSVSREKKERFSLILESASTNQTSMYLCASSRTRSNQPQHFGDGTRLSIL.